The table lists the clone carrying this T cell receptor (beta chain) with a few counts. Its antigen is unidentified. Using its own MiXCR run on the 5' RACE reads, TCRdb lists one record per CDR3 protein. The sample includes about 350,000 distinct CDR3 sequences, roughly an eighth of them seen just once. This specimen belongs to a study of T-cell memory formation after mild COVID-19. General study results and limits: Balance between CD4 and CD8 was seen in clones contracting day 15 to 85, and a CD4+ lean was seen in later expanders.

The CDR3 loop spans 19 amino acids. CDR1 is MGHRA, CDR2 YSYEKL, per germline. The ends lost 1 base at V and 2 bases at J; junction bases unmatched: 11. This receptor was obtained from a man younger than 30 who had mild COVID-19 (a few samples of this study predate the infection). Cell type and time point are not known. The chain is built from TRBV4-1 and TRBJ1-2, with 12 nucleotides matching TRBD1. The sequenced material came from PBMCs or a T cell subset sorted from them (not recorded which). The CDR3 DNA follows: TGCGCCAGCAGCCAAGCGAACCGGGACAGGGGGCGGTTGAACTATGGCTACACCTTC. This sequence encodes CASSQANRDRGRLNYGYTF.